In this sample, the clone carrying this T cell receptor beta chain is medium-sized. This entry comes from a study of spatial heterogeneity in lung cancer. The time point here: sample taken at primary tumor resection. Whole RNA obtained from tumor, nontumor lung or frozen PBMC underwent sequencing without sorting. Trimming cost V 3 bases and J 6 bases, with 12 bases left between them. The CDR3 is 14 amino acids. TCRdb reanalysed the 5' RACE reads using MiXCR and keeps one entry per CDR3 protein. The data show about 23,000 distinct CDR3 sequences, with 4% to 6% seen just once and less than 5.5% held by the top ten.

This chain joins TRBV12-3 or TRBV12-4 and TRBJ1-5, with D possibly matching TRBD1 (6 bases). Sequencing used PBMCs, obtained at surgery. The TCR sequence derives from a male donor with early-stage non-small cell lung cancer. The CDR3 DNA sequence: TGTGCCAGCAGTTTGCCCGGGGGCGGTCAGCCCCAGCATTTT. Encoded protein: CASSLPGGGQPQHF.